This TCR beta chain was documented in a study of T cells in Graves' hyperthyroidism and ophthalmopathy. This clonotype was seen at least ten times. What it binds is unknown. Amplification of TCR beta CDR3 regions was performed using RNA transcripts as template. The TCR CDR3 was amplified in a first-round RT-PCR using the HTBI primer set. MiXCR, run by TCRdb on the multiplex PCR reads, gives a single entry per CDR3 protein. Of around 250,000 distinct CDR3 sequences detected, roughly 17% appear once; the ten largest clones hold 25% to 30%. Study-wide results and limits: The model anticipated ophthalmopathy a median about six months pre-onset.

Uncontrolled infection, other autoimmune disease, pregnancy and lactation each barred patients from inclusion. Diagnoses used clinical symptoms, serum thyroxine and TRAb, thyroid ultrasound and orbital computed tomography. V gave up 4 bases and J gave up 4 bases, with 14 bases separating them. This CDR3 region has 14 residues. Germline V gives CDR1 SGHRS, CDR2 YFSETQ. V is TRBV5-1 and J is TRBJ1-1; possible D gene TRBD1, 6 bases. This receptor was taken from a woman between 18 and 30 years old with Graves' ophthalmopathy. Sequencing was carried out using blood. The CDR3 loop is CASSRHRVLTEAFF. The CDR3 coding sequence is TGCGCCAGCAGCCGGCACAGGGTCCTCACTGAAGCTTTCTTT. Drawing the rest from reference TRBV5-1 and TRBJ1-1, the complete variable domain is KAGVTQTPRYLIKTRGQQVTLSCSPISGHRSVSWYQQTPGQGLQFLFEYFSETQRNKGNFPGRFSGRQFSNSRSEMNVSTLELGDSALYLCASSRHRVLTEAFFGQGTRLTVV.